The next 5 T cell receptor beta chains were all read from a single sample in a study of T cell clones after liver transplantation. Clones were sequenced by immunoSEQ multiplex PCR, and TCRdb holds only the in-frame ones, with some missing. The sample holds 45,000 to 55,000 clones, 65% to 85% seen once. Sample: CD4+ T cells from blood, taken before liver transplant. Every receptor here comes from a human donor who received a liver transplant.

This clone was counted once. The chain joins TRBV18 to TRBJ2-6, with 10 bases lining up with TRBD1. The germline V gene encodes CDR1 KGHSH and CDR2 LQKENI. V shed 3 bases, J shed 2 bases, and the junction held 1 base outside the gene matches. CDR3 length: 16 residues. CDR3 in amino acids: CASSPGTGAGANVLTF. In DNA form, the CDR3 reads TGTGCCAGCTCACCGGGGACAGGGGCTGGGGCCAACGTCCTGACTTTC.

This rearrangement joins TRBV14 to TRBJ1-2; the D gene is possibly TRBD1 (6 bases). CDR1 and CDR2 (germline): SGHDN, FVKESK. This CDR3 is 15 amino acids long. V shed 0 bases and J shed 8 bases, with 16 bases lying between them. Here the CDR3 reads CASSQEQGRLRGYTF. CDR3 bases: TGTGCCAGCAGCCAAGAACAGGGAAGGCTGCGAGGCTACACCTTC.

This chain uses TRBV5-4 with TRBJ2-1; 9 bases fit TRBD2. This CDR3 has 15 residues. CDR1 is SGHNT and CDR2 is YYREEE in the germline V gene (reference sequence). The junction had 6 bases not matched to a gene; V was cut back by 4 bases and J by 4 bases. In nucleotides, the CDR3 is TGTGCCAGCAGCACTACTAGCGGGCTTTACAATGAGCAGTTCTTC. It yields the protein CASSTTSGLYNEQFF.

The chain is built from TRBV6-6 and TRBJ2-7, with a tentative D call TRBD1 (8 bases). V was trimmed by 8 bases and J by 3 bases, leaving 14 bases between them. The CDR3 has 13 amino acids. From germline, CDR1 is MNHNY and CDR2 SVGAGI (reference sequence). CDR3 sequence: CASSYRGGYEQYF. The CDR3 region has the DNA TGTGCCAGCTCCTACAGGGGGGGCTACGAGCAGTACTTC.

This clone is medium-sized within its sample. This sequence joins TRBV11-2 and TRBJ1-2; D may be TRBD1 (5 bases). This CDR3 is built from 13 residues. Germline CDR1 and CDR2: SGHAT and FQNNGV. Trimming stripped 1 base from V and 3 bases from J, with 6 bases between. CDR3 sequence: CASSLGGDYGYTF. The CDR3 DNA reads as TGTGCCAGCAGCTTAGGGGGGGACTATGGCTACACCTTC.